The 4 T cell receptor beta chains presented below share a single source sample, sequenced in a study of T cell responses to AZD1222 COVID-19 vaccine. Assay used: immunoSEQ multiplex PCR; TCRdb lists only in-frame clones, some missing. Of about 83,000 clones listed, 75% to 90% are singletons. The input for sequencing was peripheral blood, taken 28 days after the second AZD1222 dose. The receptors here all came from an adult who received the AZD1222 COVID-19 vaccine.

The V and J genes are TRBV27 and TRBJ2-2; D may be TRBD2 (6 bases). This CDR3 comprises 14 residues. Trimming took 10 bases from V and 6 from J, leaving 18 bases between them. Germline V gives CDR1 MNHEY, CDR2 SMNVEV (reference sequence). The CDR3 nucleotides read TGTGCCACCCGACTAGGAGTTGACGCCGGGGAGCTGTTTTTT. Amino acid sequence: CATRLGVDAGELFF.

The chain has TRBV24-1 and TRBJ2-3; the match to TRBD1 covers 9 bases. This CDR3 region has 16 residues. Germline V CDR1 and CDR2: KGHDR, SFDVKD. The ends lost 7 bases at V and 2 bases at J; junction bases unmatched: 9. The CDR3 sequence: CATSPGTGSTTDTQYF. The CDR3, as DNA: TGTGCCACCAGCCCCGGGACAGGGTCTACCACAGATACGCAGTATTTT.

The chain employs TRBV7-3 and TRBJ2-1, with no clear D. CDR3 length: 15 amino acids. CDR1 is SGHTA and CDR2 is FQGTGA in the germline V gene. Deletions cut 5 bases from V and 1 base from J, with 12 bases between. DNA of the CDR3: TGTGCCAGCAGCCTGCTAGACGGTTCCTACAATGAGCAGTTCTTC. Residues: CASSLLDGSYNEQFF. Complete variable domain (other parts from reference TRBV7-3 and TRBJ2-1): GAGVSQTPSNKVTEKGKYVELRCDPISGHTALYWYRQSLGQGPEFLIYFQGTGAADDSGLPNDRFFAVRPEGSVSTLKIQRTERGDSAVYLCASSLLDGSYNEQFFGPGTRLTVL.

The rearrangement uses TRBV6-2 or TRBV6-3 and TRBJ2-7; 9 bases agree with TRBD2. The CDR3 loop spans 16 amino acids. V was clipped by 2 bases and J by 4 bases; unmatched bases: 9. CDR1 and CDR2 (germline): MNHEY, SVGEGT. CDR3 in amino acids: CASSYHGSGGGYEQYF. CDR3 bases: TGTGCCAGCAGTTACCACGGTAGCGGGGGCGGTTACGAGCAGTACTTC.